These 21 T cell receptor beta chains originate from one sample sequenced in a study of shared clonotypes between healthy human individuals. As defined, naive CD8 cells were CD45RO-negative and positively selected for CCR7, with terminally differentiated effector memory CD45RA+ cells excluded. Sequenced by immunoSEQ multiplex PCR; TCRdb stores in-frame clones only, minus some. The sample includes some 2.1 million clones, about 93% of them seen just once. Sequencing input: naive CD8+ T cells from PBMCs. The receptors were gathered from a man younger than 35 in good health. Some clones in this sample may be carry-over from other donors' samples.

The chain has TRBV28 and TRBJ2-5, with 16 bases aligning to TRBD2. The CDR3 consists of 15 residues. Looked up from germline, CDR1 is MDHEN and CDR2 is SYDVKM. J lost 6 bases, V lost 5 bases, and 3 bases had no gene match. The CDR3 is CASSGTSGRAKTQYF. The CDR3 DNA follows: TGTGCCAGCAGTGGGACTAGCGGGAGGGCAAAGACCCAGTACTTC.

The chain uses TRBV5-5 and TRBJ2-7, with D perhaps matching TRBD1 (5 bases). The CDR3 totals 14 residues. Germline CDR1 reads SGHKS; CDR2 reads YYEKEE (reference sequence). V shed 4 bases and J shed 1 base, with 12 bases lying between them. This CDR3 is CASSPQTDSYEQYF. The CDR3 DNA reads TGTGCCAGCAGCCCCCAGACAGATTCCTACGAGCAGTACTTC.

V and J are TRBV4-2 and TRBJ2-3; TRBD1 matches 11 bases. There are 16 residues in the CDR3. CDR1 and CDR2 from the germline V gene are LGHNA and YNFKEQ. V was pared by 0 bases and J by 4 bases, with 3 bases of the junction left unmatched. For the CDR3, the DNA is TGTGCCAGCAGCCAAGAGGACAGGGGGCGATCAGATACGCAGTATTTT. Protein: CASSQEDRGRSDTQYF.

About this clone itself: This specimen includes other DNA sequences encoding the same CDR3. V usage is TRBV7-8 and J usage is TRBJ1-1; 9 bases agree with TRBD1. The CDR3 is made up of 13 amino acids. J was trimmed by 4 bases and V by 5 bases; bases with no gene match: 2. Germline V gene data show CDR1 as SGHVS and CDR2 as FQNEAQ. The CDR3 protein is CASSLDRGTEAFF. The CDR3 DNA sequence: TGTGCCAGCAGCCTGGACAGGGGCACTGAAGCTTTCTTT.

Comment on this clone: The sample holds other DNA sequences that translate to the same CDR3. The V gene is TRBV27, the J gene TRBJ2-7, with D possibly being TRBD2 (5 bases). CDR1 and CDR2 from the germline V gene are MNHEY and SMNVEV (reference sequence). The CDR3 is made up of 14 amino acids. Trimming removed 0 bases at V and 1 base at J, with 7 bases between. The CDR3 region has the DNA TGTGCCAGCAGTTTATCACCGGGATCCTACGAGCAGTACTTC. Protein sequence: CASSLSPGSYEQYF.

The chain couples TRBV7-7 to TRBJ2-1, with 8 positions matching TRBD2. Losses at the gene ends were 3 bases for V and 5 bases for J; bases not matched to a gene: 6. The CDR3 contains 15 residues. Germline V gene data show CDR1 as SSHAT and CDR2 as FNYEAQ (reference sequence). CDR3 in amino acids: CASSLRLAGDNEQFF. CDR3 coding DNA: TGTGCCAGCAGCTTGAGGCTAGCGGGCGACAATGAGCAGTTCTTC.

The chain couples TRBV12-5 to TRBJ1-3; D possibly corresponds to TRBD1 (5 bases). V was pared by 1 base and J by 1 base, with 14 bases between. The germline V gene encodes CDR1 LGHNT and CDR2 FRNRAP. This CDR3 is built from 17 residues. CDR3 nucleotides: TGTGCTAGTGGTTTGGCCGATACCACAGGATCTGGAAACACCATATATTTT. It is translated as CASGLADTTGSGNTIYF.

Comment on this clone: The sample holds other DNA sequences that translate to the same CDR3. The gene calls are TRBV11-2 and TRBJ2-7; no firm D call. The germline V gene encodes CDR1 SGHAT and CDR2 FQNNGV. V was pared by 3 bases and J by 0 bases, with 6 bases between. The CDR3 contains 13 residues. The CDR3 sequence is CASSFAGSYEQYF. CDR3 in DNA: TGTGCCAGCAGCTTTGCCGGCTCCTACGAGCAGTACTTC.

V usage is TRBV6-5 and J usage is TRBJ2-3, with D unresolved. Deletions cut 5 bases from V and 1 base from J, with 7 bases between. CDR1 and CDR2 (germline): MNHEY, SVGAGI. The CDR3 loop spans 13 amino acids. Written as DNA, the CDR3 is TGTGCCAGCAGTGCCAAGCGCACAGATACGCAGTATTTT. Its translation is CASSAKRTDTQYF.

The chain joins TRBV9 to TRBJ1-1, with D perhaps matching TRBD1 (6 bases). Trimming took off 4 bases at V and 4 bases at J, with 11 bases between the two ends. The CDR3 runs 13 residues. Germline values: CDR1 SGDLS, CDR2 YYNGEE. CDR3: CASSPRGSTEAFF. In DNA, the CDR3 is TGTGCCAGCAGCCCGAGGGGGAGCACTGAAGCTTTCTTT.

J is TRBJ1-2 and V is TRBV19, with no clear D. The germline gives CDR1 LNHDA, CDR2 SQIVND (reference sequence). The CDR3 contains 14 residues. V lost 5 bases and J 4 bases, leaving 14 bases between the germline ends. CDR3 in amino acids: CASSSGLTSYGYTF. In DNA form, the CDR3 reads TGTGCCAGTAGTTCCGGCCTGACCAGCTATGGCTACACCTTC.

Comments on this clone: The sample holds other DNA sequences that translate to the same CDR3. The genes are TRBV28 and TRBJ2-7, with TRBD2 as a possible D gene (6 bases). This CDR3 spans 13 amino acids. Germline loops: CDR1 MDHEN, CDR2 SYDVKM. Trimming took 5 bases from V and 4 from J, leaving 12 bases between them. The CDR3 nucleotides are TGTGCCAGCAGTCCCGGAGGGGTTTACGAGCAGTACTTC. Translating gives CASSPGGVYEQYF.

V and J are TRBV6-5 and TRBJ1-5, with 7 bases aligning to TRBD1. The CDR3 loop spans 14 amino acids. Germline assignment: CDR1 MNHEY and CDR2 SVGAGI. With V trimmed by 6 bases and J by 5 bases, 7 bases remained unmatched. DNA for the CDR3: TGTGCCAGCAGCGACAGGGAAGGGGATCAGCCCCAGCATTTT. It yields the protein CASSDREGDQPQHF.

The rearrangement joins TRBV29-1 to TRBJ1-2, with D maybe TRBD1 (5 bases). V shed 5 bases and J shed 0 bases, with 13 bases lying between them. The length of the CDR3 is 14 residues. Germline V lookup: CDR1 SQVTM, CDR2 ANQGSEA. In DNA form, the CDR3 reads TGCAGCGTTACGGGGGGTTCAGCTAACTATGGCTACACCTTC. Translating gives CSVTGGSANYGYTF.

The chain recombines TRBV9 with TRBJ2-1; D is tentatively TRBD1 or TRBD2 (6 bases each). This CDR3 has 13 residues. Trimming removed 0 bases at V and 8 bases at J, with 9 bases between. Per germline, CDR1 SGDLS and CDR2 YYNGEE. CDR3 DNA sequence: TGTGCCAGCAGCGTAGACAGGGACTATGAGCAGTTCTTC. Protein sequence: CASSVDRDYEQFF. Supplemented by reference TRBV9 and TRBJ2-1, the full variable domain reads DSGVTQTPKHLITATGQRVTLRCSPRSGDLSVYWYQQSLDQGLQFLIQYYNGEERAKGNILERFSAQQFPDLHSELNLSSLELGDSALYFCASSVDRDYEQFFGPGTRLTVL.

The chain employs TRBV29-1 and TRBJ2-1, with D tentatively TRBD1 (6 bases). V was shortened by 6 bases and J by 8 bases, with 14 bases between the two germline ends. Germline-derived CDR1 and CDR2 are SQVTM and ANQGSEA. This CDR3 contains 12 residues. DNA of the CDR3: TGCAGCGTCGAGACAGGAGACGATGAGCAGTTCTTC. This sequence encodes CSVETGDDEQFF.

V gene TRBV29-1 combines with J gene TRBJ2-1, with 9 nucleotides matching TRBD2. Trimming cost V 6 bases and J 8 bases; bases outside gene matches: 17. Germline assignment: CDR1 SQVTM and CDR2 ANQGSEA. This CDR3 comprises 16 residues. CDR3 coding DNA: TGCAGCGTCTCAGGGTGGCTAGCGGGATCGGGCGATGAGCAGTTCTTC. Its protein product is CSVSGWLAGSGDEQFF.

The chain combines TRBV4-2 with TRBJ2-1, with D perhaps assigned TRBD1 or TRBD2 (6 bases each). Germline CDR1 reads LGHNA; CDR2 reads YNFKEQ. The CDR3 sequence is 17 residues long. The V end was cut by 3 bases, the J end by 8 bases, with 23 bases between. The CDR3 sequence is CASSQTYGQLASDEQFF. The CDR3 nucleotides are TGTGCCAGCAGCCAGACCTACGGACAGTTGGCTAGCGATGAGCAGTTCTTC.

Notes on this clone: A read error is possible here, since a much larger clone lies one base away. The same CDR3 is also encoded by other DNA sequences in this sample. CDR3 bases: TGTGCCAGCAGTTTGGGCAATCAGCCCCAGCATTTT. Residues: CASSLGNQPQHF. The V gene is TRBV27, the J gene TRBJ1-5, with D uncertain. The germline V gene encodes CDR1 MNHEY and CDR2 SMNVEV (reference sequence). V was clipped by 3 bases and J by 2 bases, with 2 bases between them. This CDR3 is 12 amino acids long.

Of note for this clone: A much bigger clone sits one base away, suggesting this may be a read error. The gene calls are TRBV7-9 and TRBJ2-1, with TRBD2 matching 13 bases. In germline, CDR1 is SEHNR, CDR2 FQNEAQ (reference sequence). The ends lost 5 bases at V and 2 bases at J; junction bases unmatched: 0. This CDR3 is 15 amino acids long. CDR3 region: CASSGLAGAYNEQFF. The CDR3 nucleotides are TGTGCCAGCAGCGGACTAGCGGGAGCCTACAATGAGCAGTTCTTC.

CDR3 in DNA: TGTGCCACGAAAGCAGGGGCCGGAGAAGCTTTCTTT. Translating gives CATKAGAGEAFF. The chain has TRBV6-5 and TRBJ1-1; D might be TRBD1 (6 bases). Germline V gives CDR1 MNHEY, CDR2 SVGAGI. V was cut by 10 bases and J by 8 bases, with 17 bases left in between. This CDR3 is built from 12 residues.